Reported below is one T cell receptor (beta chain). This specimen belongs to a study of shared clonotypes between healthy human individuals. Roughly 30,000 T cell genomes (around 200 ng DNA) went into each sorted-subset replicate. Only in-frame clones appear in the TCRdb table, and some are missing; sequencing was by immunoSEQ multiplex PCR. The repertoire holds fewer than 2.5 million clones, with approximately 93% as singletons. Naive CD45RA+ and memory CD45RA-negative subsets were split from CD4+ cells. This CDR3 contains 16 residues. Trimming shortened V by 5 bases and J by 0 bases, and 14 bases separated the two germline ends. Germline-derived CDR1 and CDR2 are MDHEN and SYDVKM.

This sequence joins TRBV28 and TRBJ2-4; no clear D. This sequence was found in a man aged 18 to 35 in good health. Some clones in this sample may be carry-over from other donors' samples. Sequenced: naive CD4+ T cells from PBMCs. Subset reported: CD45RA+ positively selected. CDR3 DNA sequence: TGTGCCAGCAGTAGAGTCCTCCTTGGAGCCAAAAACATTCAGTACTTC. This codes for CASSRVLLGAKNIQYF.